The rows below give T cell receptor beta chains drawn from one sample of a study of T cell clonotyping in hematopoietic cell transplantation. The repertoire was sequenced with immunoSEQ multiplex PCR; TCRdb's copy has only in-frame clones and lacks some. The table lists tens of thousands of clones, 94% of them singletons. The sequencing input was peripheral blood mononuclear cells. Every receptor here comes from a woman between 45 and 60 years old in good health. Some clones in this sample may be carry-over from other donors' samples. Each CDR3 is given with its conserved first and last residue. The D gene is left open where the match is weak. Size values are once, few and many counts, or a class for expanded clones, and some rows have none.

v_gene: TRBV23-1
j_gene: TRBJ1-5
d_gene: TRBD1
abundance: NA
CDR3nt: TGCGCCAGCAGAGGGGAAAGGGGACAGGGGGCCAGCAATCAGCCCCAGCATTTT
CDR3aa: CASRGERGQGASNQPQHF

v_gene: TRBV11-2
j_gene: TRBJ1-2
d_gene: TRBD1
abundance: NA
CDR3nt: TGTGCCAGCAGCTGGACAGGTCGGGATGGCTACACCTTC
CDR3aa: CASSWTGRDGYTF

v_gene: TRBV11-2
j_gene: TRBJ1-6
d_gene: NA
abundance: NA
CDR3nt: TGTGCCAGCAGCTTAGGACAGAACTTTAATTCACCCCTCCACTTT
CDR3aa: CASSLGQNFNSPLHF

v_gene: TRBV30
j_gene: TRBJ1-2
d_gene: NA
abundance: NA
CDR3nt: TGTGCCTGGCAGGGCTTTCTCTATGGCTACACCTTC
CDR3aa: CAWQGFLYGYTF

v_gene: TRBV10-3
j_gene: TRBJ2-2
d_gene: NA
abundance: once
CDR3nt: TGTGCCATCAGTGGAGGAGCGAACACCGGGGAGCTGTTTTTT
CDR3aa: CAISGGANTGELFF

v_gene: TRBV5-4
j_gene: TRBJ1-2
d_gene: TRBD1
abundance: NA
CDR3nt: TGTGCCAGCAGCCAAACGACAGGGGGCTACACCTTC
CDR3aa: CASSQTTGGYTF

v_gene: TRBV28
j_gene: TRBJ1-5
d_gene: NA
abundance: NA
CDR3nt: TGTGCCAGCAATAAATGGGGGGTCGGTGGCAATCAGCCCCAGCATTTT
CDR3aa: CASNKWGVGGNQPQHF

v_gene: TRBV11-3
j_gene: TRBJ1-2
d_gene: NA
abundance: NA
CDR3nt: TGTGCCAGCAGCTTACAGGGGAAAGATGGCTACACCTTC
CDR3aa: CASSLQGKDGYTF

v_gene: TRBV29-1
j_gene: TRBJ1-1
d_gene: NA
abundance: NA
CDR3nt: TGCAGCGGCCGTCAGGGTAGGGCTGAAGCTTTCTTT
CDR3aa: CSGRQGRAEAFF

v_gene: TRBV5-6
j_gene: TRBJ1-2
d_gene: NA
abundance: NA
CDR3nt: TGTGCCAGCTTTGCTAAAGGGGCCGAGTTAGCTAACTATGGCTACACCTTC
CDR3aa: CASFAKGAELANYGYTF

v_gene: TRBV7-2
j_gene: TRBJ1-5
d_gene: NA
abundance: once
CDR3nt: TGTGCCAGCAGCCCAAGGGGCGGGGGCAATCAGCCCCAGCATTTT
CDR3aa: CASSPRGGGNQPQHF

v_gene: TRBV6-5
j_gene: TRBJ2-7
d_gene: TRBD1
abundance: NA
CDR3nt: TGTGCCAGCAAAAAAAGGATCCAGGGGGCTTACGAGCAGTACTTC
CDR3aa: CASKKRIQGAYEQYF

v_gene: TRBV5-1
j_gene: TRBJ2-1
d_gene: TRBD2
abundance: NA
CDR3nt: TGCGCCAGCACTCTGGCGGGGGGCACCTACAATGAGCAGTTCTTC
CDR3aa: CASTLAGGTYNEQFF

v_gene: TRBV28
j_gene: TRBJ1-1
d_gene: NA
abundance: NA
CDR3nt: TGTGCCAGCAGCCTAAGGAGGGACACGAACACTGAAGCTTTCTTT
CDR3aa: CASSLRRDTNTEAFF

v_gene: TRBV19
j_gene: TRBJ2-7
d_gene: NA
abundance: NA
CDR3nt: TGTGCCAGTAGTATAGCGAAGCGGTCCTACGAGCAGTACTTC
CDR3aa: CASSIAKRSYEQYF

v_gene: TRBV6-1
j_gene: TRBJ2-3
d_gene: NA
abundance: NA
CDR3nt: TGTGCCAGCCTCCTCCTCTTCTCAGATACGCAGTATTTT
CDR3aa: CASLLLFSDTQYF

v_gene: TRBV7-9
j_gene: TRBJ1-4
d_gene: NA
abundance: NA
CDR3nt: TGTGCCAGCAGCCCAGAGGCCACAAGGGAAAAACTGTTTTTT
CDR3aa: CASSPEATREKLFF

v_gene: TRBV7-9
j_gene: TRBJ2-7
d_gene: TRBD1
abundance: NA
CDR3nt: TGTGCCAGCAGTCGGGACAGGGAGTACGAGCAGTACTTC
CDR3aa: CASSRDREYEQYF

v_gene: TRBV6-1
j_gene: TRBJ1-1
d_gene: NA
abundance: once
CDR3nt: TGTGCCAGCACCCTCACCGATGACACTGAAGCTTTCTTT
CDR3aa: CASTLTDDTEAFF

v_gene: TRBV11-2
j_gene: TRBJ2-1
d_gene: NA
abundance: NA
CDR3nt: TGTGCCAGCAGCCTCGGGGCCAATGAGCAGTTCTTC
CDR3aa: CASSLGANEQFF

v_gene: TRBV2
j_gene: TRBJ2-5
d_gene: NA
abundance: NA
CDR3nt: TGTGCCAGCAGGGCCAACCCCCAAGAGACCCAGTACTTC
CDR3aa: CASRANPQETQYF

v_gene: TRBV2
j_gene: TRBJ1-5
d_gene: NA
abundance: NA
CDR3nt: TGTGCCAGCAGAGACAGCGTAGGTCAGCCCCAGCATTTT
CDR3aa: CASRDSVGQPQHF

v_gene: TRBV19
j_gene: TRBJ2-2
d_gene: TRBD1
abundance: NA
CDR3nt: TGTGCCAGTAGGACCTGGACAGGGGAGGGCGGGGAGCTGTTTTTT
CDR3aa: CASRTWTGEGGELFF

v_gene: TRBV11-2
j_gene: TRBJ2-2
d_gene: TRBD2
abundance: NA
CDR3nt: TGTGCCAGCAGCAGCGGGGGGCCCGCGAACACCGGGGAGCTGTTTTTT
CDR3aa: CASSSGGPANTGELFF

v_gene: TRBV14
j_gene: TRBJ1-2
d_gene: NA
abundance: NA
CDR3nt: TGTGCCAGCAGCCATGATCTTACGGGGTATGGCTACACCTTC
CDR3aa: CASSHDLTGYGYTF

v_gene: TRBV6-6
j_gene: TRBJ2-3
d_gene: NA
abundance: NA
CDR3nt: TGTGCCAGCAGACCGGACGCCGACCTCACAGATACGCAGTATTTT
CDR3aa: CASRPDADLTDTQYF

v_gene: TRBV28
j_gene: TRBJ2-7
d_gene: NA
abundance: NA
CDR3nt: TGTGCCAGCAGTTTAACCGACAGAGCCTACGAGCAGTACTTC
CDR3aa: CASSLTDRAYEQYF

v_gene: TRBV7-2
j_gene: TRBJ1-6
d_gene: NA
abundance: NA
CDR3nt: TGTGCCAGCACCTGGGACACATATAATTCACCCCTCCACTTT
CDR3aa: CASTWDTYNSPLHF

v_gene: TRBV7-3
j_gene: TRBJ1-3
d_gene: NA
abundance: once
CDR3nt: TGTGCCAGCAGCTTAAATGGGGGCCCCAGCTCTGGAAACACCATATATTTT
CDR3aa: CASSLNGGPSSGNTIYF

v_gene: TRBV9
j_gene: TRBJ2-3
d_gene: TRBD1
abundance: NA
CDR3nt: TGTGCCAGCAGCGTAGATACGGGACAGGTCGGAACAGTTTTT
CDR3aa: CASSVDTGQVGTVF

v_gene: TRBV6-5
j_gene: TRBJ2-1
d_gene: NA
abundance: NA
CDR3nt: TGTGCCAGCAGTCTAATGAGGGCTTCCAATGAGCAGTTCTTC
CDR3aa: CASSLMRASNEQFF

v_gene: TRBV2
j_gene: TRBJ1-1
d_gene: NA
abundance: NA
CDR3nt: TGTGCCAGCAAATTAGGGGGCACTGAAGCTTTCTTT
CDR3aa: CASKLGGTEAFF

v_gene: TRBV30
j_gene: TRBJ1-2
d_gene: TRBD1
abundance: NA
CDR3nt: TGTGCCTGGAGTAGACAGGGGGCTTGGGGCTACACCTTC
CDR3aa: CAWSRQGAWGYTF

v_gene: TRBV5-4
j_gene: TRBJ1-5
d_gene: NA
abundance: once
CDR3nt: TGTGCCAGCAGCTTGGACGGAGTCAATCAGCCCCAGCATTTT
CDR3aa: CASSLDGVNQPQHF

v_gene: TRBV10-3
j_gene: TRBJ1-1
d_gene: NA
abundance: NA
CDR3nt: TGTGCCATCAGCTTTGGGGCTGAAGCTTTCTTT
CDR3aa: CAISFGAEAFF

v_gene: TRBV6-4
j_gene: TRBJ1-5
d_gene: NA
abundance: NA
CDR3nt: TGTGCCAGCAAATTTAACTTTCGGACGCGCCCGCAGCCCCAGCATTTT
CDR3aa: CASKFNFRTRPQPQHF

v_gene: TRBV7-9
j_gene: TRBJ1-1
d_gene: NA
abundance: NA
CDR3nt: TGTGCCAGCAGCTCGGGAGGGGAGGCGGGCACTGAAGCTTTCTTT
CDR3aa: CASSSGGEAGTEAFF

v_gene: TRBV2
j_gene: TRBJ2-3
d_gene: TRBD2
abundance: NA
CDR3nt: TGTGCCAGCAGCCGTCCTAGCGGGGGGGCCGTGGGCACAGATACGCAGTATTTT
CDR3aa: CASSRPSGGAVGTDTQYF

v_gene: TRBV2
j_gene: TRBJ2-1
d_gene: NA
abundance: NA
CDR3nt: TGTGCCAGCAGTGAATCAGGGCTCTCCTACAATGAGCAGTTCTTC
CDR3aa: CASSESGLSYNEQFF

v_gene: TRBV9
j_gene: TRBJ1-4
d_gene: NA
abundance: NA
CDR3nt: TGTGCCAGCAGCGTAGATGAGGGGATTAATGAAAAACTGTTTTTT
CDR3aa: CASSVDEGINEKLFF

v_gene: TRBV10-3
j_gene: TRBJ1-1
d_gene: NA
abundance: NA
CDR3nt: TGTGCCATCAGTGAGAGGACATCCCCATACACTGAAGCTTTCTTT
CDR3aa: CAISERTSPYTEAFF

v_gene: TRBV10-1
j_gene: TRBJ1-3
d_gene: NA
abundance: NA
CDR3nt: TGCGCCAGCACCCTTGGGCCTAGCTCTGGAAACACCATATATTTT
CDR3aa: CASTLGPSSGNTIYF

v_gene: TRBV10-3
j_gene: TRBJ1-1
d_gene: NA
abundance: once
CDR3nt: TGTGCCATCAGTGAAGGGGAAAGCACTGAAGCTTTCTTT
CDR3aa: CAISEGESTEAFF

v_gene: TRBV11-3
j_gene: TRBJ2-1
d_gene: NA
abundance: NA
CDR3nt: TGTGCCAGCAACCCCCAGGGGGGACCCGACAATGAGCAGTTCTTC
CDR3aa: CASNPQGGPDNEQFF